This paragraph reports one T cell receptor (beta chain). What this receptor recognizes is not known. No base-level quality is on record; no much larger clone is a single base apart. The CDR3 regions of human TCRbeta chains were analyzed by immunosequencing. Turning to the authors' computational methods: TCRs in the repertoires were matched against a reference library of SARS-CoV-2-specific TCRs that had been generated with the MIRA antigen-specificity platform. Breadth meant the fraction of unique TCRs that were SARS-CoV-2-associated, whereas depth meant the fraction of total T cells that were SARS-CoV-2-associated. Using the MIRA data, every spike-specific TCR was mapped to the spike region that the TCR reacted to and assigned to either a CD4 or a CD8 class. Log10-transformed breadth and depth values were compared by one-way ANOVA with Sidak's multiple comparisons tests. TCRdb provides this immuneACCESS table in a form limited to in-frame rearrangements. Some clones are lacking; in checked studies, under half of them reflect an unresolved V gene, and why the rest are absent is not known. The V and J calls and clone size come from that table; D and trimming were worked out from the DNA. The sample includes 130,000 to 150,000 clones, with about 90% observed a single time. The ten largest clones represent roughly 6% of the sample.

The data are from a study of T cell responses to AZD1222 COVID-19 vaccine (dated by TCRdb to the early 2020s). Notes on the research overall: AZD1222 recipients whose second dose came at about 4 weeks and those whose second dose came at about 12 weeks were combined into one group, since spike-specific TCR depth and breadth did not differ between the two schedules. Trial participants were enrolled by age into 18-55, 56-69 and 70-plus year subgroups, with 148, 28 and 57 TCR-sequenced participants respectively. TCR sequencing covered over 230 trial participants: roughly 200 given two doses of AZD1222 and 26 given two doses of MenACWY control vaccine.

The CDR3 has 14 amino acids, counting the end cysteine and phenylalanine. The retained sequence is limited to the CDR3, 42 bases, with the frame set at the first base. A distance of 9 bases separates the germline ends of V and J, which lose 1 base and 8 bases respectively. In the germline V gene (reference sequence), CDR1 corresponds to SEHNR and CDR2 to FQNEAQ. Study-wide conclusions, independent of this receptor: Only a handful of AZD1222 recipients were SARS-CoV-2 seropositive at baseline, limiting conclusions about previously exposed vaccinees. Epitopes outside the regions mutated in the B.1.351 and B.1.1.7 variants were reportedly recognized by nearly half of the unique spike-specific TCRs. Participants were mostly white British, with more females than males. The authors suggested clonal diversity may have been underestimated. Spike-specific TCR breadth and depth rose significantly after two AZD1222 doses compared with day 0 and with MenACWY recipients. In the small 56-69-year group, the increase in depth fell short of significance, most likely because of low power. Vaccine-associated CD4 TCRs spanned the whole spike protein, with dominant responses in regions 160-218 and 743-854. Because no day 14 peak-response samples were available, repertoires were characterized only after the peak T cell response.

In light of the paper, this sample's time point label describes: baseline before first vaccination. Vaccinee samples were obtained from the UK trials COV001 and COV002, which included a single-blind randomized controlled phase 2/3 trial of AZD1222 (ChAdOx1 nCoV-19) in healthy adults. For TCRbeta chain sequencing, PBMC samples were collected from trial participants at day 0 and at day 28 after the second dose. Source: peripheral blood, taken on day 0 of AZD1222 vaccination. This sequence originates from an adult in good health. The V and J segments used are TRBV7-9 and TRBJ1-6; perhaps TRBD1 is the D gene, with 5 bases matching. The DNA sequence is given as TGTGCCAGCAGCTTAGAGGGGCGGGATTCACCCCTCCACTTT. Its protein is CASSLEGRDSPLHF.